This TCR beta chain was recovered during a study of shared clonotypes between healthy human individuals. Here immunoSEQ multiplex PCR was the method, and the copy in TCRdb shows in-frame clones only, minus some. The sample contains nearly 2 million clones, approximately 94% of which appear only once. Terminally differentiated effector memory CD45RA+ cells were left out of the naive CD8 fraction, which was CD45RO-negative and positively selected for CCR7. The sequence came from a man younger than 35 in good health. Sequenced input: naive CD8+ T cells sorted from blood.

The CDR3 DNA follows: TGTGCCAGCAGGGACCGGGACTTACAAGAGACCCAGTACTTC. Encoded protein: CASRDRDLQETQYF. The rearrangement uses TRBV27 and TRBJ2-5, with a possible D match to TRBD2 (6 bases). Trimming took off 6 bases at V and 2 bases at J, with 13 bases between the two ends. Looked up from germline, CDR1 is MNHEY and CDR2 is SMNVEV (reference sequence). The CDR3 loop spans 14 amino acids.